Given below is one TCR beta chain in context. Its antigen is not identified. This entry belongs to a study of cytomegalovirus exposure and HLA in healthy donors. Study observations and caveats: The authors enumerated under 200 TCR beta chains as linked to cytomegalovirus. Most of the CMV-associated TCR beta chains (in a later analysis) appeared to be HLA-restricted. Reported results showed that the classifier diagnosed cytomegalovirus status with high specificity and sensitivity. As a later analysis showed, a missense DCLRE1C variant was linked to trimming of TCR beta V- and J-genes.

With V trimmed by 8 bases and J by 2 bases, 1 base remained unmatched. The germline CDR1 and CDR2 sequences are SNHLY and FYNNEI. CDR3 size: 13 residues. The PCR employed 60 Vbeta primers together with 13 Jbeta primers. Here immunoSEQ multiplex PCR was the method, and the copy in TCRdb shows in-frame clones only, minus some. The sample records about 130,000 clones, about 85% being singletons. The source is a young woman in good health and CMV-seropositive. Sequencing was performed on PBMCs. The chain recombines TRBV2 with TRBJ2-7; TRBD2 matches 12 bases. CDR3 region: CASGLAGPYEQYF. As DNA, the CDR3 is TGTGCCAGCGGACTAGCGGGGCCCTACGAGCAGTACTTC.